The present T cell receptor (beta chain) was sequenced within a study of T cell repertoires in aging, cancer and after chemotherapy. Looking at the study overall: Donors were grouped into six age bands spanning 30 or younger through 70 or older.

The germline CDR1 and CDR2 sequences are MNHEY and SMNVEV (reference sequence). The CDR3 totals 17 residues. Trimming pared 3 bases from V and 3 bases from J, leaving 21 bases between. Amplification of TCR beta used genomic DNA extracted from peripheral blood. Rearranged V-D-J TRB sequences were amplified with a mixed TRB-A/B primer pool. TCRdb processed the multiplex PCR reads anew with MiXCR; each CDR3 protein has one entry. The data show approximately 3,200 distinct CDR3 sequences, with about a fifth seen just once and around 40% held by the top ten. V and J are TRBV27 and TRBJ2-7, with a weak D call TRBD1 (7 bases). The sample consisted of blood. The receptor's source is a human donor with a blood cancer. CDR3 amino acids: CASSFSPRGTSGYEQYF. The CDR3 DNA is TGTGCCAGCAGTTTTTCTCCCAGGGGGACTTCGGGCTACGAGCAGTACTTC.